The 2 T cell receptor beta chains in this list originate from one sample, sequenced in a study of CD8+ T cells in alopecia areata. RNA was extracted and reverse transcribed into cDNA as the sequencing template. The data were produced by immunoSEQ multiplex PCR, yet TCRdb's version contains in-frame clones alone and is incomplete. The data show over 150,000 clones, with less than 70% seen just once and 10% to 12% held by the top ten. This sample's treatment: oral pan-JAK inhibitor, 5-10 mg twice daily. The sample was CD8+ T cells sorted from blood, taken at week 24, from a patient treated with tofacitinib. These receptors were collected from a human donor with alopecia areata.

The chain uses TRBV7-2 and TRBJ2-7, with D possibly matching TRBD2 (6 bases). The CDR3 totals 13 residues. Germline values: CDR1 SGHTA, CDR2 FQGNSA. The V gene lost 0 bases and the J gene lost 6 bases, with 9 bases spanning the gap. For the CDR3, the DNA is TGTGCCAGCAGCTTAGCGGGGCGGGGCGAGCAGTACTTC. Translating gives CASSLAGRGEQYF.

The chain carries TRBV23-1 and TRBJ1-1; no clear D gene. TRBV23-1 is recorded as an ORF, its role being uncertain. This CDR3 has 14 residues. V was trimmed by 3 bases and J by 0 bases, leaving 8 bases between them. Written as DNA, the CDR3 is TGCGCCAGCAGTCAGTCTGGATTGAACACTGAAGCTTTCTTT. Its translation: CASSQSGLNTEAFF.